These T cell receptor beta chains were read from a single sample in a study of cytomegalovirus exposure and HLA in healthy donors. This table comes from immunoSEQ multiplex PCR, and its TCRdb copy is limited to in-frame clones, with some not included. There are 110,000 to 150,000 clones in the sample; roughly 77% occur only once, and around 3.6% lies in the top ten. Input material: PBMCs. These receptors came from a male donor in good health and CMV-seronegative. Both conserved end residues are part of each CDR3. The order of the fields is J gene, D gene, CDR3 length, clone size, V gene, CDR3 protein, CDR3 DNA. D genes are given only for firm matches. A row's size may be missing; if present it is once, few, many or a size class.

>TRBJ1-1|NA|13|NA|TRBV7-4
CASSLGQNTEAFF
TGTGCCAGCAGCTTAGGGCAGAACACTGAAGCTTTCTTT
>TRBJ2-1|NA|14|NA|TRBV6-6
CASQLANRVNEQFF
TGTGCCAGCCAGTTGGCGAACAGGGTCAATGAGCAGTTCTTC
>TRBJ1-6|NA|11|NA|TRBV7-9
CASSLGGPLHF
TGTGCCAGCAGCCTCGGCGGGCCCCTCCACTTT
>TRBJ2-7|TRBD2|17|NA|TRBV18
CASSRHPAYGLADEQYF
TGTGCCAGCTCACGACACCCCGCTTACGGACTAGCGGACGAGCAGTACTTC
>TRBJ1-1|NA|13|NA|TRBV6-4
CASSRVMNTEAFF
TGTGCCAGCTCCAGGGTAATGAACACTGAAGCTTTCTTT
>TRBJ1-5|TRBD1|16|NA|TRBV18
CASSPYRGQDNQPQHF
TGTGCCAGCTCACCCTACAGGGGGCAGGACAATCAGCCCCAGCATTTT
>TRBJ2-1|TRBD1|16|NA|TRBV2
CASSEALGTAHNEQFF
TGTGCCAGCAGTGAAGCGCTTGGGACAGCGCACAATGAGCAGTTCTTC
>TRBJ2-1|TRBD1|15|NA|TRBV7-7
CASSSGQGAPNEQFF
TGTGCTAGCAGCTCTGGACAGGGGGCTCCCAATGAGCAGTTCTTC
>TRBJ2-1|NA|14|NA|TRBV7-8
CASSLRRDDNEQFF
TGTGCCAGCAGCTTACGGCGGGATGACAATGAGCAGTTCTTC
>TRBJ2-7|TRBD2|13|NA|TRBV5-6
CASSGGLAGSEYF
TGTGCCAGCAGCGGAGGACTAGCGGGGTCCGAGTACTTC
>TRBJ1-3|NA|15|NA|TRBV14
CASSQGALSGNTIYF
TGTGCCAGCAGCCAGGGGGCCCTCTCTGGAAACACCATATATTTT
>TRBJ2-7|TRBD1|15|NA|TRBV5-1
CASSLGFGTGYEQYF
TGCGCCAGCAGCTTGGGATTTGGGACAGGCTACGAGCAGTACTTC
>TRBJ1-4|NA|15|NA|TRBV21-1
CASSPTGATNEKLFF
TGTGCCAGCAGCCCTACAGGGGCAACTAATGAAAAACTGTTTTTT
>TRBJ2-7|TRBD1|13|NA|TRBV5-6
CASRGQGIGEQYF
TGTGCCAGCAGGGGACAGGGGATTGGCGAGCAGTACTTC
>TRBJ2-7|TRBD1|14|NA|TRBV28
CASSPRQGAGEQYF
TGTGCCAGCAGTCCAAGACAGGGGGCAGGCGAGCAGTACTTC
>TRBJ2-1|TRBD2|15|NA|TRBV5-1
CASSFGGSTYNEQFF
TGCGCCAGCAGCTTTGGCGGGAGCACCTACAATGAGCAGTTCTTC
>TRBJ1-1|TRBD1|15|once|TRBV7-9
CASSGDRGVDTEAFF
TGTGCCAGCAGCGGGGACAGGGGGGTGGACACTGAAGCTTTCTTT
>TRBJ2-1|TRBD2|15|NA|TRBV5-8
CASSAGLAGLNEQFF
TGTGCCAGCAGCGCGGGACTAGCGGGGTTAAATGAGCAGTTCTTC
>TRBJ2-3|TRBD1|15|NA|TRBV9
CASSPRTGSTDTQYF
TGTGCCAGCAGCCCCCGGACAGGGAGCACAGATACGCAGTATTTT
>TRBJ2-1|TRBD2|15|NA|TRBV7-2
CASRKELAGGNEQFF
TGTGCCAGCAGAAAGGAGCTAGCGGGAGGCAATGAGCAGTTCTTC
>TRBJ2-5|NA|15|few|TRBV5-6
CASSLALGAQETQYF
TGTGCCAGCAGCTTGGCTCTGGGGGCCCAAGAGACCCAGTACTTC
>TRBJ2-6|NA|15|NA|TRBV2
CASSVLASGANVLTF
TGTGCCAGCAGTGTGCTGGCCTCTGGGGCCAACGTCCTGACTTTC
>TRBJ2-7|TRBD1|15|NA|TRBV5-6
CASSLRGTGLGEQYF
TGTGCCAGCAGCTTACGAGGGACAGGTCTAGGTGAGCAGTACTTC
>TRBJ2-5|TRBD2|15|NA|TRBV6-5
CASSASLAGGKTQYF
TGTGCCAGCAGTGCGTCACTAGCGGGAGGAAAGACCCAGTACTTC
>TRBJ2-5|TRBD2|14|NA|TRBV30
CAWRASGNRETQYF
TGTGCCTGGAGGGCTAGCGGGAACAGAGAGACCCAGTACTTC
>TRBJ1-3|TRBD1|15|NA|TRBV28
CASSFIAGGGNTIYF
TGTGCCAGCAGTTTTATAGCAGGGGGTGGAAACACCATATATTTT
>TRBJ2-2|TRBD1|16|NA|TRBV19
CASSSSGTGGAGELFF
TGTGCCAGTAGTTCCTCCGGGACAGGGGGCGCGGGGGAGCTGTTTTTT
>TRBJ1-2|TRBD1|14|NA|TRBV19
CASSTEQGPYGYTF
TGTGCCAGTAGTACTGAACAGGGGCCGTACGGCTACACCTTC
>TRBJ2-1|NA|16|NA|TRBV11-2
CASSSSSSSSYNEQFF
TGTGCCAGCAGCTCTTCTAGCTCTAGCTCCTACAATGAGCAGTTCTTC
>TRBJ2-7|NA|15|NA|TRBV4-1
CASSQSGVSSYEQYF
TGCGCCAGCAGCCAAAGCGGAGTAAGCTCCTACGAGCAGTACTTC
>TRBJ1-4|NA|15|NA|TRBV7-9
CSSSGTQGGDEKLFF
TGTTCCAGCAGCGGAACACAGGGAGGGGACGAAAAACTGTTTTTT
>TRBJ1-5|NA|15|NA|TRBV4-2
CASSQDLTGNQPQHF
TGTGCCAGCAGCCAAGATTTAACAGGCAATCAGCCCCAGCATTTT
>TRBJ2-3|TRBD2|16|NA|TRBV7-3
CASSLQSAGGLDTQYF
TGTGCCAGCAGCTTACAATCGGCGGGGGGGCTGGATACGCAGTATTTT
>TRBJ1-6|NA|12|NA|TRBV7-3
CASSPGSGPLHF
TGTGCCAGCAGCCCAGGGTCCGGACCCCTCCACTTT
>TRBJ2-3|NA|13|NA|TRBV4-1
CASSQDQGDTQYF
TGCGCCAGCAGCCAAGATCAGGGAGATACGCAGTATTTT
>TRBJ2-1|NA|18|NA|TRBV5-8
CASSLALVAYSSYNEQFF
TGTGCCAGCAGCTTGGCCTTGGTTGCGTACAGCTCCTACAATGAGCAGTTCTTC
>TRBJ2-5|NA|13|NA|TRBV7-9
CASSLSGEETQYF
TGTGCCAGCAGCTTATCCGGAGAAGAGACCCAGTACTTC
>TRBJ1-6|TRBD1|15|NA|TRBV5-3
CARRGDRAVVSPLHF
TGTGCCAGAAGGGGGGACAGGGCGGTGGTTTCACCCCTCCACTTT
>TRBJ1-1|NA|14|NA|TRBV11-2
CASKAGHLNTEAFF
TGTGCCAGCAAGGCAGGACACCTGAACACTGAAGCTTTCTTT
>TRBJ1-4|NA|15|NA|TRBV5-1
CASSPGLTTNEKLFF
TGCGCCAGCAGCCCCGGACTTACAACTAATGAAAAACTGTTTTTT
>TRBJ2-7|TRBD2|17|few|TRBV5-1
CASSSGTSVRSSYEQYF
TGCGCCAGCAGCTCCGGGACTAGCGTTCGAAGCTCCTACGAGCAGTACTTC
>TRBJ1-1|TRBD1|16|NA|TRBV2
CASSNGQGELGTEAFF
TGTGCCAGCAGTAACGGACAGGGGGAGCTCGGCACTGAAGCTTTCTTT
>TRBJ2-6|TRBD1|16|NA|TRBV10-3
CATEGTGMSGANVLTF
TGTGCCACGGAGGGGACAGGGATGTCTGGGGCCAACGTCCTGACTTTC
>TRBJ1-6|NA|13|once|TRBV9
CASSVGPNSPLHF
TGTGCCAGCAGCGTAGGGCCTAATTCACCCCTCCACTTT
>TRBJ1-5|NA|16|NA|TRBV7-9
CASSIGHELSNQPQHF
TGTGCCAGCAGCATAGGACACGAGCTTAGCAATCAGCCCCAGCATTTT
>TRBJ2-1|TRBD1|18|NA|TRBV5-1
CASSDLLGTGSSYNEQFF
TGCGCCAGCAGCGACTTATTGGGGACAGGGAGCTCCTACAATGAGCAGTTCTTC
>TRBJ1-5|NA|15|NA|TRBV9
CASSVDQGPYQPQHF
TGTGCCAGCAGCGTAGACCAGGGGCCGTATCAGCCCCAGCATTTT
>TRBJ2-3|NA|18|NA|TRBV19
CASSLWATADRGTDTQYF
TGTGCCAGTAGCCTTTGGGCGACGGCAGACCGGGGAACAGATACGCAGTATTTT